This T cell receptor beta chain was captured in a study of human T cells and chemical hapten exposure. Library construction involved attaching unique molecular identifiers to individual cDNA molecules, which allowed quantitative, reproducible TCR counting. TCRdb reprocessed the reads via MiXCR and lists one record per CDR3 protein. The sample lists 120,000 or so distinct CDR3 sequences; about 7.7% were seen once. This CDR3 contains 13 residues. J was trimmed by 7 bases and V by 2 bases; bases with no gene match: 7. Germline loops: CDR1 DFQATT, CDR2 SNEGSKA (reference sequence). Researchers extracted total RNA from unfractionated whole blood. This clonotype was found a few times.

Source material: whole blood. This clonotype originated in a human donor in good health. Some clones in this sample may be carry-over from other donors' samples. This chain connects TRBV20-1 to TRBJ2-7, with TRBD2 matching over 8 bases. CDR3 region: CSARKRELWEQYF. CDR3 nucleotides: TGCAGTGCTAGAAAGCGGGAGTTGTGGGAGCAGTACTTC.